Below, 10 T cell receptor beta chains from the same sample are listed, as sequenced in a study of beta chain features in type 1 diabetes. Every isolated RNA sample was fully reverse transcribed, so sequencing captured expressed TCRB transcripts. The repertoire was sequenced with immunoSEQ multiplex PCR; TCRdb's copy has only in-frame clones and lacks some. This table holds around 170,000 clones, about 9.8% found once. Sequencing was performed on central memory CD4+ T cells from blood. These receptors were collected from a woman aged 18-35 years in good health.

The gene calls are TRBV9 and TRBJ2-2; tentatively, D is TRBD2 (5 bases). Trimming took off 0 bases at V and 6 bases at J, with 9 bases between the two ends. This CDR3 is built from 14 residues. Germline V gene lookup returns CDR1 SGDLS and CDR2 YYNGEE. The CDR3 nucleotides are TGTGCCAGCAGCGTAGGAGGGTCCGCCGGGGAGCTGTTTTTT. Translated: CASSVGGSAGELFF.

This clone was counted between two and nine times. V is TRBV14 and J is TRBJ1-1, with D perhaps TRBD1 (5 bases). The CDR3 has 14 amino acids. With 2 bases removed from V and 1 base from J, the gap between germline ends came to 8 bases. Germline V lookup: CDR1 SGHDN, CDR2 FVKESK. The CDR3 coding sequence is TGTGCCAGCAGCCAACTGGGGGGGAACACTGAAGCTTTCTTT. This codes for CASSQLGGNTEAFF.

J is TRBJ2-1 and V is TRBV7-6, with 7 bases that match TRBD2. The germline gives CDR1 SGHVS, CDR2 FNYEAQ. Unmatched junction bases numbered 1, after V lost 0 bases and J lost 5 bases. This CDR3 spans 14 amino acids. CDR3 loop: CASSLAAGNNEQFF. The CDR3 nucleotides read TGTGCCAGCAGCTTAGCAGCGGGAAACAATGAGCAGTTCTTC.

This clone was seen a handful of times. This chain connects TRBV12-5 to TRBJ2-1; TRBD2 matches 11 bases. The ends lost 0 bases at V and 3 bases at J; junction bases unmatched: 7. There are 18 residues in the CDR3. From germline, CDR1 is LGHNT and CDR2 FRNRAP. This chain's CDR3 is CASGLVFRGLADYNEQFF. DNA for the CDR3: TGTGCTAGTGGTTTGGTTTTTAGGGGACTAGCGGACTACAATGAGCAGTTCTTC.

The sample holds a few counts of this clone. This chain's CDR3 is CAISEIKQETQYF. The CDR3 DNA follows: TGTGCCATCAGTGAGATTAAACAAGAGACCCAGTACTTC. J is TRBJ2-5 and V is TRBV10-3; D is ambiguous. This CDR3 spans 13 amino acids. The V gene's germline CDR1 is ENHRY and CDR2 SYGVKD. V lost 2 bases to trimming and J lost 2 bases, with 6 bases between them.

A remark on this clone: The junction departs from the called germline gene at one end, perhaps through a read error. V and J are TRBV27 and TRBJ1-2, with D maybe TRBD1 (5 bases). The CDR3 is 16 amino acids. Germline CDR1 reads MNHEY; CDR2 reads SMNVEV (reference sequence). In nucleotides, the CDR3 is TGTGCCAGCAGCCCAAAGCCCATAACCGGGGGAGCCAACCCACACTTC. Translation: CASSPKPITGGANPHF.

CDR3 sequence reads: CASSQMVGRGNSGNTIYF. The CDR3 DNA reads TGCGCCAGCAGCCAAATGGTCGGCAGGGGTAACTCTGGAAACACCATATATTTT. V is TRBV4-1 and J is TRBJ1-3; a weak D match, TRBD1 (6 bases). The ends were cut back, 2 bases at V and 0 bases at J, with 17 bases in the middle. Germline V gene data show CDR1 as MGHRA and CDR2 as YSYEKL. CDR3 length: 18 residues.

The CDR3 loop reads CASSAGMNTEAFF. CDR3 nucleotide sequence: TGTGCCAGCTCGGCAGGGATGAACACTGAAGCTTTCTTT. This sequence joins TRBV18 and TRBJ1-1, with a possible D match to TRBD1 (5 bases). Trimming took off 6 bases at V and 0 bases at J, with 8 bases between the two ends. From germline, CDR1 is KGHSH and CDR2 LQKENI. The CDR3 has 13 amino acids. Filled out from reference TRBV18 and TRBJ1-1, the complete variable domain reads NAGVMQNPRHLVRRRGQEARLRCSPMKGHSHVYWYRQLPEEGLKFMVYLQKENIIDESGMPKERFSAEFPKEGPSILRIQQVVRGDSAAYFCASSAGMNTEAFFGQGTRLTVV.

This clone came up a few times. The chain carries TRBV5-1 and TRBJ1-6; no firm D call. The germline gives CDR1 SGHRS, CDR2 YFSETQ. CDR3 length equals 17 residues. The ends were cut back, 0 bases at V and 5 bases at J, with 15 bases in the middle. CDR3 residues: CASSLEIMGTNNSPLHF. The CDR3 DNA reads TGCGCCAGCAGCTTGGAGATTATGGGCACAAATAATTCACCCCTCCACTTT.

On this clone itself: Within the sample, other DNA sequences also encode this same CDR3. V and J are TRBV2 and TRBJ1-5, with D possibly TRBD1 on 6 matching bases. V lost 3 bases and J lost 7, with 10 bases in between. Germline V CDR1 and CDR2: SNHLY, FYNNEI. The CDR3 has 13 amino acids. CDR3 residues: CASSESGDQPQHF. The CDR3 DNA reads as TGTGCCAGCAGTGAGTCAGGGGACCAGCCCCAGCATTTT.